What follows are 8 T cell receptor beta chains derived from one specimen sequenced in a study of radiotherapy plus CTLA-4 blockade in lung cancer. Only in-frame clones appear in the TCRdb table, and some are missing; sequencing was by immunoSEQ multiplex PCR. The sample contains around 90,000 clones, roughly four fifths of which appear only once. The material was peripheral blood, obtained from a patient treated with radiotherapy plus ipilimumab. These receptors came from a human donor with non-small cell lung cancer that progressed on radiotherapy plus ipilimumab.

V gene TRBV7-9 combines with J gene TRBJ2-3, with 10 bases lining up with TRBD2. Looked up from germline, CDR1 is SEHNR and CDR2 is FQNEAQ (reference sequence). J lost 5 bases, V lost 5 bases, and 4 bases had no gene match. The CDR3 length is 14 residues. The CDR3 here is CASSLSGGLDTQYF. CDR3 coding DNA: TGTGCCAGCAGCCTTAGCGGGGGGCTAGATACGCAGTATTTT.

The chain couples TRBV7-2 to TRBJ2-2; 13 bases map to TRBD2. The CDR3 contains 16 residues. J was trimmed by 11 bases and V by 5 bases; bases with no gene match: 11. CDR1 and CDR2 from the germline V gene are SGHTA and FQGNSA. CDR3 sequence: CASSLTTSGGSGELFF. The DNA of the CDR3 is TGTGCCAGCAGCCTCACGACTAGCGGGGGGTCTGGAGAGCTGTTTTTT.

This clone was recorded once. V usage is TRBV7-9 and J usage is TRBJ1-2; D not resolved. This CDR3 region has 17 residues. V shed 0 bases and J shed 8 bases, with 22 bases lying between them. Germline V gene data show CDR1 as SEHNR and CDR2 as FQNEAQ (reference sequence). CDR3 in DNA: TGTGCCAGCAGCTTAGCCCCGAATCCTGGGCGGTCTGGGGGCTACACCTTC. Translating gives CASSLAPNPGRSGGYTF.

The chain couples TRBV7-3 to TRBJ2-1, with 10 nucleotides matching TRBD1. V lost 5 bases, J lost 5 bases, and 9 bases stayed unmatched. Germline CDR1 is SGHTA and CDR2 is FQGTGA. This CDR3 spans 16 amino acids. The CDR3 DNA reads TGTGCCAGCAGCCCCCAGACAGGGGGCTTGGACAATGAGCAGTTCTTC. Translated: CASSPQTGGLDNEQFF.

This clone has just one count. V usage is TRBV5-4 and J usage is TRBJ1-1, with D uncertain. V shed 3 bases and J shed 0 bases, with 6 bases lying between them. The CDR3 loop spans 13 amino acids. Germline V gene lookup returns CDR1 SGHNT and CDR2 YYREEE (reference sequence). CDR3 coding DNA: TGTGCCAGCAGCTCCACGGTGAACACTGAAGCTTTCTTT. Translation gives CASSSTVNTEAFF.

The rearrangement joins TRBV9 to TRBJ1-2; D ambiguous. The germline gives CDR1 SGDLS, CDR2 YYNGEE. The V end was cut by 0 bases, the J end by 4 bases, with 10 bases between. This CDR3 has 14 residues. The CDR3 sequence: CASSVGSWAYGYTF. CDR3 nucleotide sequence: TGTGCCAGCAGCGTAGGCTCGTGGGCCTATGGCTACACCTTC.

This chain connects TRBV4-1 to TRBJ2-5, with D possibly matching TRBD2 (5 bases). Germline assignment: CDR1 MGHRA and CDR2 YSYEKL. Trimming pared 1 base from V and 5 bases from J, leaving 11 bases between. The CDR3 sequence is 14 residues long. The CDR3 DNA follows: TGCGCCAGCAGCCAAGGTAAAGCGGTGGAGACCCAGTACTTC. Its protein is CASSQGKAVETQYF.

This sequence joins TRBV10-3 and TRBJ1-2, with 8 positions matching TRBD1. CDR3 length: 12 residues. The V and J ends lost 4 bases and 12 bases, in that order; junction bases with no gene match: 7. The germline V gene encodes CDR1 ENHRY and CDR2 SYGVKD. This CDR3 reads CAISGPTGDHTF. The DNA of the CDR3 is TGTGCCATCAGTGGACCGACAGGGGACCACACCTTC.